This TCR beta chain was sequenced in a study of T cell responses to AZD1222 COVID-19 vaccine. The CDR3 is made up of 16 amino acids. V was pared by 3 bases and J by 11 bases, with 24 bases between. The germline V gene has CDR1 MDHEN and CDR2 SYDVKM. TCRdb keeps only in-frame clones here, not all; method: immunoSEQ multiplex PCR. The sample yields around 150,000 clones, approximately 90% seen once. The source of this sequence is an adult in good health. The input for sequencing was peripheral blood, taken on day 0 of AZD1222 vaccination. The chain recombines TRBV28 with TRBJ2-3; D is possibly TRBD2 (5 bases). The CDR3 reads CASSFAGASLRDVQYF. Written as DNA, the CDR3 is TGTGCCAGCAGTTTTGCAGGCGCTAGCCTGCGTGATGTGCAGTATTTT.